This T cell receptor beta chain comes out of a study of CD8+ T cells in alopecia areata. This CDR3 region has 13 residues. Germline CDR1 SGHVS, CDR2 FQNEAQ. V dropped 1 base and J dropped 7 bases, with 7 bases sitting between them. Peripheral blood, together with lesional scalp punch biopsies, was collected from alopecia areata patients. Sequencing templates came from extracted RNA that was reverse transcribed into cDNA. Profiling relied on immunoSEQ multiplex PCR, and the TCRdb table lists in-frame clones only, not all of them. This sample yields approximately 150,000 clones, of which roughly 66% are seen a single time; about 10% belongs to the top ten.

The receptor was derived from a human donor with alopecia areata. Source: CD8+ T cells sorted from blood, taken at week 0. The rearrangement links TRBV7-8 to TRBJ1-4; unclear D gene. The CDR3 sequence is CASSLDRAEKLFF. CDR3 nucleotides: TGTGCCAGCAGCTTAGATAGGGCTGAAAAACTGTTTTTT.